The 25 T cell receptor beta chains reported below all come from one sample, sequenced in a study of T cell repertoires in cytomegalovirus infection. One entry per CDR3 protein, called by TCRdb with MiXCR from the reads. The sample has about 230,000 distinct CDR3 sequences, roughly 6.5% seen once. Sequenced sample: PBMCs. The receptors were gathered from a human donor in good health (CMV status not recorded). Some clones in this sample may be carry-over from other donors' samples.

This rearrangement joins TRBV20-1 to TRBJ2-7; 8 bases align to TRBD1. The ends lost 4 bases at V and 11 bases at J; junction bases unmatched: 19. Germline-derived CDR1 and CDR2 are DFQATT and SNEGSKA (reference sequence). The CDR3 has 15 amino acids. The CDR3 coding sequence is TGCAGTGCTACAGGGGGCTGGATCCCCTCCTACTTGGAGTACTTC. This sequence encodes CSATGGWIPSYLEYF.

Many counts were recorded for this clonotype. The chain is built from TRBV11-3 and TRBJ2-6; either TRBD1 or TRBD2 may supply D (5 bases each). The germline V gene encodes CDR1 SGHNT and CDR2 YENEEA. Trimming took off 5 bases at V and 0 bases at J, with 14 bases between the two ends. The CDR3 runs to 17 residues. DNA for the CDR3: TGTGCCAGCAGCGCCGCAGGGAGAGGCTCTGGGGCCAACGTCCTGACTTTC. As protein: CASSAAGRGSGANVLTF.

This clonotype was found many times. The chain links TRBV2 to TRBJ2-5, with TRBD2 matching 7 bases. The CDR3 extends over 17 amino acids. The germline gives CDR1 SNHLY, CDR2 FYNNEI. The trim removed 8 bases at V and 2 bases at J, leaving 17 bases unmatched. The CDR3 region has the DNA TGTGCCAGCCAATATAGCGGGTCGAAACGTCCTCAAGAGACCCAGTACTTC. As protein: CASQYSGSKRPQETQYF.

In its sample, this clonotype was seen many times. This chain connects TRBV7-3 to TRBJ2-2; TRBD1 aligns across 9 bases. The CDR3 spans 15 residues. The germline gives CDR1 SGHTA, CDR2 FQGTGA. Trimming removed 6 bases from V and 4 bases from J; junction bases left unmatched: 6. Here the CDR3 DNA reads TGTGCCAGCAGGAGGGGACAGGGCGGCACCGGGGAGCTGTTTTTT. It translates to CASRRGQGGTGELFF.

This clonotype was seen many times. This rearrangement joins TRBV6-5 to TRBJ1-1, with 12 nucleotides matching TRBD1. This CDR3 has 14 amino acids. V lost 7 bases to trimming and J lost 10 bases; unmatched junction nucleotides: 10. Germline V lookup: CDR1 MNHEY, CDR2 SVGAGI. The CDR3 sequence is CASIPGQGAFGAFF. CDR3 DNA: TGTGCCAGCATCCCGGGACAGGGGGCGTTTGGAGCTTTCTTT.

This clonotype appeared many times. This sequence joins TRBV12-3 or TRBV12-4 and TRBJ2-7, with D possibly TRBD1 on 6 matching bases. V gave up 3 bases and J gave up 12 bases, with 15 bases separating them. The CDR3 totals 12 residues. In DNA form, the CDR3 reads TGTGCCAGCAGTTTCAACAGGGTGGGTCGGTACTTC. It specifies CASSFNRVGRYF.

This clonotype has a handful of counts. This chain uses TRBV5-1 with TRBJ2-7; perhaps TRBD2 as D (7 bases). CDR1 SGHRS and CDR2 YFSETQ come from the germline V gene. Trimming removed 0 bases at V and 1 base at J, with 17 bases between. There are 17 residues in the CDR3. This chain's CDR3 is CASSLVGGQRISYEQYF. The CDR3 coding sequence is TGCGCCAGCAGCTTGGTCGGGGGGCAGCGGATTTCCTACGAGCAGTACTTC.

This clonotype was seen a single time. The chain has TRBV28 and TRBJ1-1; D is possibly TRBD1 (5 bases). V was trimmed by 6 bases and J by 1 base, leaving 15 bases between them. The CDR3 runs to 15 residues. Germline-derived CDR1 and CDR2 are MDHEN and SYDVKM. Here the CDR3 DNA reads TGTGCCAGCAGGTCTCCGGGACGGACGAACACTGAAGCTTTCTTT. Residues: CASRSPGRTNTEAFF.

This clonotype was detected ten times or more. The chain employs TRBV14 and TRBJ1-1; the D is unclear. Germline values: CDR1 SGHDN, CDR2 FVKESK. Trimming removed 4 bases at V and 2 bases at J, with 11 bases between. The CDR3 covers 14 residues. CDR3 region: CASSPEPGNTEAFF. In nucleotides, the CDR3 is TGTGCCAGCAGCCCGGAACCAGGAAACACTGAAGCTTTCTTT.

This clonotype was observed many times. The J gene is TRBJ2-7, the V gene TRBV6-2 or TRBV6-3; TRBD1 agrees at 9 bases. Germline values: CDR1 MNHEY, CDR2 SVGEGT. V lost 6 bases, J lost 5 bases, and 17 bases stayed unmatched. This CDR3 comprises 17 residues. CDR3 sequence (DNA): TGTGCCAGCAGCCCCCGGGGGACAGGACAGGGGAGCAACGAGCAGTACTTC. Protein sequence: CASSPRGTGQGSNEQYF.

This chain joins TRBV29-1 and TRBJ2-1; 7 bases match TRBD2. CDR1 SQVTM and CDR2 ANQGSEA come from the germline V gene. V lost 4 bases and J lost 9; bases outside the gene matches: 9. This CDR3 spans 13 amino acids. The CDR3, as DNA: TGCAGCGTTGCAGCGGGGCAAGTCACTGAGCAGTTCTTC. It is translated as CSVAAGQVTEQFF.

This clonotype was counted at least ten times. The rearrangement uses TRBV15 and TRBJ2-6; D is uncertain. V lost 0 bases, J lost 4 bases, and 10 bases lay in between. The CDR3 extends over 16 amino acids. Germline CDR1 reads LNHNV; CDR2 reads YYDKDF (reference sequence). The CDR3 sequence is CATSREGSSGANVLTF. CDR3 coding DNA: TGTGCCACCAGCAGAGAAGGATCGTCCGGGGCCAACGTCCTGACTTTC. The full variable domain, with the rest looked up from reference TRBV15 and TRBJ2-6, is DAMVIQNPRYQVTQFGKPVTLSCSQTLNHNVMYWYQQKSSQAPKLLFHYYDKDFNNEADTPDNFQSRRPNTSFCFLDIRSPGLGDTAMYLCATSREGSSGANVLTFGAGSRLTVL.

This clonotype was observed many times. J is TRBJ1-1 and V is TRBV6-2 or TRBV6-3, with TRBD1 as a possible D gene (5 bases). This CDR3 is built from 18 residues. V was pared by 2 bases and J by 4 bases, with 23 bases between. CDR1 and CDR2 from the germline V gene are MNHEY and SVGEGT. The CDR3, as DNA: TGTGCCAGCAGTTACCCCGGGAACAGGCGGGCGCTCGGCACTGAAGCTTTCTTT. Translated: CASSYPGNRRALGTEAFF.

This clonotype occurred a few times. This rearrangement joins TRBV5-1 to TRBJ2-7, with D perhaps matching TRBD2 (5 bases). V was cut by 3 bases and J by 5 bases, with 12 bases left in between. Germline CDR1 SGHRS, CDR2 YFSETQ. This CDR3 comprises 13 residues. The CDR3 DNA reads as TGCGCCAGCAGCTCTACTAGAACGAACGAGCAGTACTTC. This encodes CASSSTRTNEQYF.

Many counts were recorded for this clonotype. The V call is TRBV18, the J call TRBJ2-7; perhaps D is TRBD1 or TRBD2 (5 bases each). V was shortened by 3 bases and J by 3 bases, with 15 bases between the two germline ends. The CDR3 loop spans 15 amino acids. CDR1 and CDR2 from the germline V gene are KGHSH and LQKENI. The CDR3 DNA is TGTGCCAGCTCACCCGGGGAGACAGTCCACTACGAGCAGTACTTC. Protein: CASSPGETVHYEQYF.

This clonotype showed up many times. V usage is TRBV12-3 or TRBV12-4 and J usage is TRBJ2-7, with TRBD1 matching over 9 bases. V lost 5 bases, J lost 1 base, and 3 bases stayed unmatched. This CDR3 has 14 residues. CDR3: CASSPDRGSYEQYF. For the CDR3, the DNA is TGTGCCAGCAGTCCGGACAGGGGATCCTACGAGCAGTACTTC.

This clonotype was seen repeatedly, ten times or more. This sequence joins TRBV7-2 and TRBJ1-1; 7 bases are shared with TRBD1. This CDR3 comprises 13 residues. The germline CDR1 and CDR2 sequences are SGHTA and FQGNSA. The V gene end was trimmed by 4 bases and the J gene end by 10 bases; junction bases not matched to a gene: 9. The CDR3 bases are TGTGCCAGCAGCTCCGACAGGGCCCAGGGAGCTTTCTTT. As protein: CASSSDRAQGAFF.

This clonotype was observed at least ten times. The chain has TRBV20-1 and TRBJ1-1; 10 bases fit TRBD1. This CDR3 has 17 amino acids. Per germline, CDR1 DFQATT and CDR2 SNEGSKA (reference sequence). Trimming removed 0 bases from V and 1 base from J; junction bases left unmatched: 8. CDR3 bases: TGCAGTGCTAGAGATCCGGGGACAGGGGACCCGAACACTGAAGCTTTCTTT. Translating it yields CSARDPGTGDPNTEAFF.

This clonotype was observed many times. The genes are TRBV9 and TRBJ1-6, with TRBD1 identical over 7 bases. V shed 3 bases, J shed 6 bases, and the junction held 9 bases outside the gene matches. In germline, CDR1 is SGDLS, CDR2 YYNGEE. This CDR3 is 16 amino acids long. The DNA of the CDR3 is TGTGCCAGCAGCGCAGAGGACAGGCGCCTTAATTCACCCCTCCACTTT. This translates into CASSAEDRRLNSPLHF. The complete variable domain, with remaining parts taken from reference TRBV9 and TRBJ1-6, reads DSGVTQTPKHLITATGQRVTLRCSPRSGDLSVYWYQQSLDQGLQFLIQYYNGEERAKGNILERFSAQQFPDLHSELNLSSLELGDSALYFCASSAEDRRLNSPLHFGNGTRLTVT.

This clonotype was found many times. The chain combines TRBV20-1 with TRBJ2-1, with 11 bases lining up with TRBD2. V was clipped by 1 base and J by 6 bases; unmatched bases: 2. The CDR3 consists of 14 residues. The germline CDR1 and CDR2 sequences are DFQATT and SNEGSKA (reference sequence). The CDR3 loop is CSARVGTSGNEQFF. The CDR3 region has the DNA TGCAGTGCTAGAGTAGGGACTAGCGGCAATGAGCAGTTCTTC.

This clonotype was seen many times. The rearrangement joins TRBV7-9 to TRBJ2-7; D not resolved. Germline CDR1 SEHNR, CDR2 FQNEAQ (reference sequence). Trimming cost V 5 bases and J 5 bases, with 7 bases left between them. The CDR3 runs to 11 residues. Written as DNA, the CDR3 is TGTGCCAGCAGCGTGAAGGACGAGCAGTACTTC. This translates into CASSVKDEQYF.

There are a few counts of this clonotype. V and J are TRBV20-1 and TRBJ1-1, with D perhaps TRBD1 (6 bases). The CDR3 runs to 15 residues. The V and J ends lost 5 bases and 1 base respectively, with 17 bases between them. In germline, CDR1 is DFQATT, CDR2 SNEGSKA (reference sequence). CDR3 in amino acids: CSAANQGLGNTEAFF. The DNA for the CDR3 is TGCAGTGCTGCTAACCAGGGGCTTGGGAACACTGAAGCTTTCTTT.

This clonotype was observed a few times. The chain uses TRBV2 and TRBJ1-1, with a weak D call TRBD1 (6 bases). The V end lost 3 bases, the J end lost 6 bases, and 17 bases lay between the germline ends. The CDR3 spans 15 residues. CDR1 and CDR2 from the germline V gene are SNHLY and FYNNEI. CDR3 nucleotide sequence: TGTGCCAGCAGTGAGTGGGACATTCCACGGCCTGAAGCTTTCTTT. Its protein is CASSEWDIPRPEAFF.

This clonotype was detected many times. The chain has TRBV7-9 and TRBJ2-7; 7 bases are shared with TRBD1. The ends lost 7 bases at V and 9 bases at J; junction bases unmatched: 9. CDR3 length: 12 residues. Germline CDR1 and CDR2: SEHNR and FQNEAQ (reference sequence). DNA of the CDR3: TGTGCCAGCAACCCCGGGACAGACGCGCAGTACTTC. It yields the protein CASNPGTDAQYF.

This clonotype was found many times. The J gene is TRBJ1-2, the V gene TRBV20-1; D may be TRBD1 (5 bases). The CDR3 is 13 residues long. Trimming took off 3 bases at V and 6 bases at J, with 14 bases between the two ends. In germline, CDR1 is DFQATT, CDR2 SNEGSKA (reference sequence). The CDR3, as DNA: TGCAGTGCTAGGAAGGGGACGGGGAATGGCTACACCTTC. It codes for CSARKGTGNGYTF.